This record concerns one T cell receptor beta chain sequence. This clone has only one observation. No antigen is known for it. Per-base qualities were not stored, and no clone one base away is much larger. Interpreted using the paper, the time point label stands for: before neoadjuvant nivolumab. Patients had been newly diagnosed with stage II-IVA oral cavity squamous cell carcinoma, and no prior systemic or radiation treatment had been given to the patients. Everyone in the cohort had locally advanced, HPV-negative oral cavity squamous cell carcinoma. Peripheral blood mononuclear cells were analyzed directly, without maintenance or expansion in culture. The samples were drawn from a longitudinal correlative study tied to a single-arm phase II trial testing neoadjuvant nivolumab in oral cavity squamous cell carcinoma. Genomic DNA-based TCRbeta sequencing was performed on subject-matched pre- and post-treatment PBMCs and tumors from three responders and three non-responders. Peripheral blood mononuclear cells were collected before nivolumab treatment and again after treatment, at the time of surgery. The Maxwell RSC DNA from Cells kit was used to extract genomic DNA from PBMCs.

This sample was taken from a study of neoadjuvant anti-PD-1 for oral cavity cancer (dated by TCRdb to 2020 to 2022). Regarding the study in general: Before undergoing curative-intent surgical resection, most patients got three to four biweekly nivolumab doses at 3 mg/kg. Patients without progression received a fourth nivolumab dose around day 43 and underwent definitive surgical resection on days 50-56. Patients with complete response, partial response or stable disease by RECIST 1.1 were defined as responders, whereas patients with progression were defined as non-responders. The parent correlative cohort included around twelve patients, with an approximately 34% response rate.

The germline V gene yields SGDLS for CDR1 and YYNGEE for CDR2. Trimmed from V: 4 bases; trimmed from J: 6 bases; junction bases lacking a gene match: 7. The CDR3 holds 15 amino acids from the cysteine to the phenylalanine. Solely the CDR3 DNA is kept, with 45 bases framed from the first base. Here is what the overall study found, with its caveats: Within PBMCs, T cell clonality (Gini index) was significantly higher in non-responders than responders after neoadjuvant nivolumab. Higher pretreatment blood Treg/Th17 ratios correlated with higher pretreatment blood TCRbeta clonality and lower post-treatment tumor TCRbeta clonality. Only a few patients per response group were included in the TCR analyses, and the authors called for validation in larger cohorts.

For deep sequencing, each PBMC sample was run in six replicates, with libraries mostly built from roughly 460 ng of input genomic DNA. The immunoSEQ hsTCRbeta kit was used to prepare TCRbeta libraries according to the manufacturer's instructions. The finished libraries were brought together in one pool at 2.5 to 3.5 nM, which was then read using an Illumina NovaSeq 6000 S4 flow cell. The source study handled its data this way. The immunoSEQ Analyzer handled quality control and preprocessing of the raw data. The analysis was restricted to productive rearrangements, with each unique CDR3 amino acid sequence defining a clonotype. Repertoire clonality was estimated as the Gini-Simpson index, which was computed with the R package tcR. Student's t test was used to compare Gini indices, while Pearson correlation assessed associations with tumor size change. This is the immuneACCESS table as TCRdb keeps it, with only in-frame sequences that have V and J called. A part of the clones is gone; compared with another copy, unresolved V genes explain less than half, and the rest is unexplained. Clone size and the V and J calls come from that table; the DNA yielded D and trimming. The sample table contains over 80,000 clones; only one count was recorded for under 90% of them. The ten largest clonotypes hold around 3.2% of the sample.

The rearranged chain carries TRBV9 and TRBJ2-1; 10 central nucleotides agree with TRBD2. This receptor was obtained from a person aged 35-79 years with oral cavity squamous cell carcinoma. The material sequenced was PBMCs, taken before nivolumab (anti-PD-1) treatment. The DNA sequence is given as TGTGCCAGCAGCTCATCAGCGGGAGGGTTCAATGAGCAGTTCTTC. Translated, this gives CASSSSAGGFNEQFF.